Each of the 26 T cell receptor beta chains below was sequenced from the same sample in a study of control samples from healthy donors and cancer patients (dated by TCRdb to the early 2020s). Libraries were prepared through the immunoSEQ multiplex PCR assay. Here the immuneACCESS table is served through TCRdb, limited to in-frame sequences with V and J called. Missing clones are a known gap in these copies; in checked studies unresolved V genes cover under half, and the rest lacks a known reason. Here the sample has about 160,000 clones; under 96% occur a single time. The ten most abundant clones make up just over 1% of the sample. Sequencing was carried out using blood. These receptor sequences come from a woman aged 25-40 years in good health.

J is TRBJ2-5 and V is TRBV9; no reliable D call. The V end lost 1 base, the J end lost 1 base, and 5 bases lay between the germline ends. The CDR3 spans 13 residues. Germline V CDR1 and CDR2: SGDLS, YYNGEE. CDR3 in DNA: TGTGCCAGCAGCGTATCGCCCCAAGAGACCCAGTACTTC. This translates into CASSVSPQETQYF.

The gene calls are TRBV24-1 and TRBJ2-7; D perhaps matches TRBD1 (6 bases). The CDR3 has 14 amino acids. Deletions cut 3 bases from V and 7 bases from J, with 15 bases between. Germline CDR1 reads KGHDR; CDR2 reads SFDVKD. As DNA, the CDR3 is TGTGCCACCAGTGATCCCGGGACATCGAGAGAGCAGTACTTC. Protein product: CATSDPGTSREQYF.

For the CDR3, the DNA is TGTGCCAGCAGTGATGGGACACAAATGAACACTGAAGCTTTCTTT. As protein: CASSDGTQMNTEAFF. The chain couples TRBV25-1 to TRBJ1-1; TRBD1 might be the D (6 bases). V was trimmed by 3 bases and J by 0 bases, leaving 11 bases between them. Germline CDR1 reads MGHDK; CDR2 reads SYGVNS. The length of the CDR3 is 15 residues.

The genes are TRBV5-1 and TRBJ2-5; perhaps TRBD1 as D (5 bases). Germline assignment: CDR1 SGHRS and CDR2 YFSETQ. V was cut by 3 bases and J by 0 bases, with 18 bases left in between. CDR3 length: 17 residues. CDR3 sequence (DNA): TGCGCCAGCAGCTCCAATTACAGGTACTCGGACCAAGAGACCCAGTACTTC. Amino acids: CASSSNYRYSDQETQYF. The full variable domain, completed using reference TRBV5-1 and TRBJ2-5, is KAGVTQTPRYLIKTRGQQVTLSCSPISGHRSVSWYQQTPGQGLQFLFEYFSETQRNKGNFPGRFSGRQFSNSRSEMNVSTLELGDSALYLCASSSNYRYSDQETQYFGPGTRLLVL.

The genes are TRBV3-1 (or the pseudogene TRBV3-2) and TRBJ2-1, with TRBD2 identical over 13 bases. The germline CDR1 and CDR2 sequences are LGHDT and YNNKEL (reference sequence). The V gene end was trimmed by 4 bases and the J gene end by 7 bases; junction bases not matched to a gene: 7. The CDR3 spans 16 residues. In nucleotides, the CDR3 is TGTGCCAGCAGCCCCCGACTAGCGGGAGGTTGGAATGAGCAGTTCTTC. Its translation: CASSPRLAGGWNEQFF.

The genes are TRBV2 and TRBJ2-3; TRBD1 might be the D (6 bases). The CDR3 contains 15 residues. Germline CDR1 and CDR2: SNHLY and FYNNEI. V was shortened by 8 bases and J by 0 bases, with 15 bases between the two germline ends. The CDR3 DNA reads TGTGCCAGCGGACCACAGGGAATTAGCACAGATACGCAGTATTTT. This gives the protein CASGPQGISTDTQYF.

The genes are TRBV13 and TRBJ2-7; 8 bases map to TRBD1. Germline V CDR1 and CDR2: PRHDT, FYEKMQ (reference sequence). With 4 bases clipped from V and 2 bases from J, the junction kept 4 bases outside the gene matches. The CDR3 contains 14 residues. CDR3 nucleotides: TGTGCCAGCAGCTCAGGGGGCAGAGCCTACGAGCAGTACTTC. Amino acid sequence: CASSSGGRAYEQYF.

The chain links TRBV19 to TRBJ2-2; D is undetermined. The CDR3 loop spans 15 amino acids. Trimming removed 1 base at V and 0 bases at J, with 6 bases between. Germline-derived CDR1 and CDR2 are LNHDA and SQIVND (reference sequence). CDR3 sequence (DNA): TGTGCCAGTAGTATAGTTAGGGCGAACACCGGGGAGCTGTTTTTT. Translation: CASSIVRANTGELFF.

The chain has TRBV4-2 and TRBJ2-1, with 11 bases that match TRBD2. This CDR3 contains 15 residues. J was trimmed by 9 bases and V by 0 bases; bases with no gene match: 4. Germline lookup yields CDR1 LGHNA and CDR2 YNFKEQ. CDR3 bases: TGTGCCAGCAGCCAAGAGCCCCTAGCGGGAGGTGAGCAGTTCTTC. Its translation is CASSQEPLAGGEQFF.

The V and J genes are TRBV29-1 and TRBJ1-1; tentative D call: TRBD1 (5 bases). The CDR3 contains 12 residues. Trimming removed 6 bases from V and 1 base from J, with 9 bases in between. The germline gives CDR1 SQVTM, CDR2 ANQGSEA. CDR3 in amino acids: CSVVQENTEAFF. The CDR3 DNA reads as TGCAGCGTCGTACAGGAGAACACTGAAGCTTTCTTT.

The rearrangement joins TRBV5-1 to TRBJ2-1, with 9 bases fitting TRBD2. The CDR3 extends over 18 amino acids. V dropped 0 bases and J dropped 5; count of bases not matched to a gene: 12. The germline V gene has CDR1 SGHRS and CDR2 YFSETQ. CDR3 region: CASSLGWTSVTSNNEQFF. For the CDR3, the DNA is TGCGCCAGCAGCTTGGGTTGGACTAGCGTAACCAGTAACAATGAGCAGTTCTTC.

The rearrangement links TRBV6-5 to TRBJ1-1; 8 nucleotides agree with TRBD1. V shed 5 bases and J 5 bases; nucleotides not matched to a gene: 7. The CDR3 has 14 residues. The germline gives CDR1 MNHEY, CDR2 SVGAGI. The CDR3 reads CASSQDRVGTEAFF. CDR3 nucleotide sequence: TGTGCCAGCAGTCAGGACAGGGTGGGGACTGAAGCTTTCTTT.

The chain recombines TRBV5-4 with TRBJ2-1; 8 bases match TRBD2. The CDR3 runs to 17 residues. Germline values: CDR1 SGHNT, CDR2 YYREEE (reference sequence). J was trimmed by 8 bases and V by 3 bases; bases with no gene match: 16. The CDR3 nucleotides are TGTGCCAGCAGCTCCGGGGGGCGTAGCGGGACCATGCATGAGCAGTTCTTC. This sequence encodes CASSSGGRSGTMHEQFF.

V is TRBV9 and J is TRBJ1-3; the D is unclear. Trimming took 2 bases from V and 0 from J, leaving 6 bases between them. The CDR3 has 14 residues. From germline, CDR1 is SGDLS and CDR2 YYNGEE. CDR3 nucleotides: TGTGCCAGCAGCGTTCTGGACTCTGGAAACACCATATATTTT. Translating gives CASSVLDSGNTIYF.

The chain uses TRBV7-9 and TRBJ2-5; D might be TRBD2 (6 bases). This CDR3 contains 16 residues. V was shortened by 1 base and J by 2 bases, with 14 bases between the two germline ends. The germline V gene has CDR1 SEHNR and CDR2 FQNEAQ (reference sequence). CDR3 amino acids: CASSLGGTYPQETQYF. The DNA for the CDR3 is TGTGCCAGCAGCTTAGGGGGGACTTACCCACAAGAGACCCAGTACTTC. The variable domain in full, with the rest retrieved from reference TRBV7-9 and TRBJ2-5, is DTGVSQNPRHKITKRGQNVTFRCDPISEHNRLYWYRQTLGQGPEFLTYFQNEAQLEKSRLLSDRFSAERPKGSFSTLEIQRTEQGDSAMYLCASSLGGTYPQETQYFGPGTRLLVL.

The chain couples TRBV28 to TRBJ1-5; 7 bases map to TRBD1. Germline CDR1 and CDR2: MDHEN and SYDVKM. V lost 5 bases and J lost 5; bases outside the gene matches: 9. The CDR3 length is 15 residues. CDR3 DNA sequence: TGTGCCAGCAGTATAGGGGGAGGGGGCTATCAGCCCCAGCATTTT. This codes for CASSIGGGGYQPQHF. The entire variable domain, with the rest obtained from reference TRBV28 and TRBJ1-5, is as follows: DVKVTQSSRYLVKRTGEKVFLECVQDMDHENMFWYRQDPGLGLRLIYFSYDVKMKEKGDIPEGYSVSREKKERFSLILESASTNQTSMYLCASSIGGGGYQPQHFGDGTRLSIL.

For the CDR3, the DNA is TGTGCCAGCACAAAGGATACCTATGGCTACACCTTC. Its protein product is CASTKDTYGYTF. The gene calls are TRBV5-8 and TRBJ1-2; D is unresolved. This CDR3 comprises 12 residues. V dropped 6 bases and J dropped 4 bases, with 10 bases sitting between them. Germline V lookup: CDR1 SGHTS, CDR2 YDEGEE.

This clone appeared a single time. The genes are TRBV29-1 and TRBJ2-2; the D is unclear. Germline lookup yields CDR1 SQVTM and CDR2 ANQGSEA. V lost 5 bases and J lost 4, with 8 bases in between. CDR3 length: 12 residues. CDR3 protein: CSVRTATGELFF. The CDR3 nucleotides read TGCAGCGTTAGGACGGCCACCGGGGAGCTGTTTTTT.

In DNA, the CDR3 is TGTGCCAGCAGCCCACAGGGAATCGGCGAGCAGTACTTC. This sequence encodes CASSPQGIGEQYF. The gene calls are TRBV12-3 or TRBV12-4 and TRBJ2-7, with D possibly matching TRBD1 (6 bases). The ends were cut back, 6 bases at V and 6 bases at J, with 15 bases in the middle. This CDR3 contains 13 residues.

The rearrangement uses TRBV6-2 or TRBV6-3 and TRBJ1-5; D might be TRBD1 (6 bases). CDR3 size: 15 residues. CDR1 and CDR2 (germline): MNHEY, SVGEGT. V lost 5 bases and J 3 bases, leaving 14 bases between the germline ends. CDR3 in DNA: TGTGCCAGCAGTACCTCACAGGGACTCAATCAGCCCCAGCATTTT. It is translated as CASSTSQGLNQPQHF.

The J gene is TRBJ2-3, the V gene TRBV4-1, with a weak D call TRBD2 (5 bases). CDR1 and CDR2 (germline): MGHRA, YSYEKL. V lost 1 base and J lost 6, with 14 bases in between. This CDR3 comprises 15 residues. CDR3 nucleotide sequence: TGCGCCAGCAGCCAAGTCACTAGTCGAGAGGATACGCAGTATTTT. Translating gives CASSQVTSREDTQYF.

The rearrangement uses TRBV3-1 (or the pseudogene TRBV3-2) and TRBJ1-2; 10 bases agree with TRBD1. Germline CDR1 reads LGHDT; CDR2 reads YNNKEL (reference sequence). This CDR3 region has 15 residues. V was clipped by 4 bases and J by 3 bases; unmatched bases: 5. The CDR3, as DNA: TGTGCCAGCAGCCCTGAGGACAGGGGGGACTATGGCTACACCTTC. Its translation: CASSPEDRGDYGYTF.

In its sample, this clone was seen once. The rearrangement joins TRBV7-8 to TRBJ1-5, with D unclear. V was clipped by 4 bases and J by 7 bases, with 14 bases between them. The germline V gene has CDR1 SGHVS and CDR2 FQNEAQ. The CDR3 loop spans 14 amino acids. CDR3 in DNA: TGTGCCAGCAGCTCGGTACGGGTTGGACAGCCCCAGCATTTT. Translation gives CASSSVRVGQPQHF.

The chain links TRBV11-3 to TRBJ1-5, with D unclear. Germline loops: CDR1 SGHNT, CDR2 YENEEA. The CDR3 has 11 residues. The V end lost 2 bases, the J end lost 12 bases, and 8 bases lay between the germline ends. In DNA form, the CDR3 reads TGTGCCAGCAGCTTATTGGGTTTCCAGCATTTT. It specifies CASSLLGFQHF. Filled out from reference TRBV11-3 and TRBJ1-5, the complete variable domain reads EAGVVQSPRYKIIEKKQPVAFWCNPISGHNTLYWYLQNLGQGPELLIRYENEEAVDDSQLPKDRFSAERLKGVDSTLKIQPAELGDSAVYLCASSLLGFQHFGDGTRLSIL.

The chain joins TRBV3-1 (or the pseudogene TRBV3-2) to TRBJ2-3; 12 bases map to TRBD2. The CDR3 is made up of 18 amino acids. V shed 4 bases, J shed 1 base, and the junction held 9 bases outside the gene matches. Germline V gives CDR1 LGHDT, CDR2 YNNKEL (reference sequence). The CDR3 here is CASSPSGRGTWGTDTQYF. The CDR3 bases are TGTGCCAGCAGCCCTAGCGGGAGGGGGACTTGGGGCACAGATACGCAGTATTTT.

The rearrangement joins TRBV15 to TRBJ1-5; D may be TRBD1 (5 bases). Germline V lookup: CDR1 LNHNV, CDR2 YYDKDF (reference sequence). Trimming took off 3 bases at V and 7 bases at J, with 16 bases between the two ends. The CDR3 is 15 amino acids. CDR3 bases: TGTGCCACCAGCAGGTCATTGGGGGATGGCCAGCCCCAGCATTTT. It is translated as CATSRSLGDGQPQHF.